The 26 T cell receptor beta chains below all came from one sample that was sequenced in a study of blood T cell repertoires in COVID-19. Measured with immunoSEQ multiplex PCR; TCRdb has only the in-frame clones, and not every one. The profile covers more than 45,000 clones, with 80% to 90% appearing a single time and approximately 1.3% taken by the ten largest. The sequenced sample consisted of peripheral blood. The source is a man aged 55 to 70 with acute or convalescent COVID-19.

The chain combines TRBV28 with TRBJ1-2; possibly TRBD1 for D (5 bases). Per germline, CDR1 MDHEN and CDR2 SYDVKM. V was clipped by 7 bases and J by 0 bases, with 18 bases between them. The CDR3 contains 16 residues. This CDR3 reads CASTVGPGGSNYGYTF. The CDR3 DNA is TGTGCCAGCACGGTCGGGCCCGGGGGATCTAACTATGGCTACACCTTC.

The V and J genes are TRBV2 and TRBJ2-1; possible D gene TRBD2, 6 bases. V lost 6 bases to trimming and J lost 1 base, with 13 bases between them. The CDR3 is 15 amino acids. Germline values: CDR1 SNHLY, CDR2 FYNNEI. This CDR3 is CASRGSRGSYNEQFF. CDR3 sequence (DNA): TGTGCCAGCAGAGGTAGTCGGGGGTCCTACAATGAGCAGTTCTTC.

V is TRBV27 and J is TRBJ1-5; a possible D gene is TRBD1 (5 bases). Trimming left V 4 bases short and J 6 bases short, with 13 bases between. CDR1 MNHEY and CDR2 SMNVEV come from the germline V gene (reference sequence). The CDR3 spans 14 residues. The DNA for the CDR3 is TGTGCCAGCAGTTATCGGGCAGGGATTCAGCCCCAGCATTTT. The encoded protein is CASSYRAGIQPQHF.

This chain links TRBV7-2 with TRBJ2-1; unclear D gene. The CDR3 runs to 14 residues. V lost 5 bases, J lost 3 bases, and 11 bases lay in between. In germline, CDR1 is SGHTA, CDR2 FQGNSA. The CDR3 region is CASSPEARYNEQFF. CDR3 in DNA: TGTGCCAGCAGCCCCGAAGCTCGCTACAATGAGCAGTTCTTC.

This chain joins TRBV11-2 and TRBJ1-3, with unresolved D. V lost 3 bases to trimming and J lost 7 bases, with 7 bases between them. This CDR3 has 12 residues. CDR1 SGHAT and CDR2 FQNNGV come from the germline V gene. The CDR3: CASSFGGNTIYF. The CDR3 region has the DNA TGTGCCAGCAGCTTCGGAGGCAACACCATATATTTT.

The chain recombines TRBV6-5 with TRBJ2-7; maybe TRBD1 (5 bases). The CDR3 covers 13 residues. Germline-derived CDR1 and CDR2 are MNHEY and SVGAGI. V lost 6 bases, J lost 4 bases, and 13 bases lay in between. This chain's CDR3 is CASRREGVYEQYF. The DNA for the CDR3 is TGTGCCAGCAGAAGAGAAGGGGTTTACGAGCAGTACTTC.

This clone appeared a few times. This chain's CDR3 is CAWRPGQGVNTIYF. The CDR3 nucleotides read TGTGCCTGGAGACCGGGACAGGGGGTAAACACCATATATTTT. J is TRBJ1-3 and V is TRBV30; TRBD1 matches at 11 bases. From germline, CDR1 is GTSNPN and CDR2 SVGIG (reference sequence). The V and J ends lost 3 bases and 6 bases, in that order; junction bases with no gene match: 4. CDR3 size: 14 residues.

J is TRBJ1-3 and V is TRBV11-3; no clear D gene. Between the trimmed V and J ends, which lost 2 bases and 4 bases, there was a span of 6 bases. The CDR3 is 13 amino acids. Germline V gene sequence: CDR1 SGHNT, CDR2 YENEEA. The CDR3 DNA follows: TGTGCCAGCAGCTTAAGCGGGGGAAACACCATATATTTT. This sequence encodes CASSLSGGNTIYF.

This rearrangement joins TRBV27 to TRBJ1-2; TRBD1 matches at 7 bases. Germline V CDR1 and CDR2: MNHEY, SMNVEV (reference sequence). V lost 0 bases to trimming and J lost 4 bases; unmatched junction nucleotides: 8. This CDR3 is 16 amino acids long. The CDR3 DNA reads as TGTGCCAGCAGTTTATCTTCCCGAGGGGGCATCTATGGCTACACCTTC. The encoded protein is CASSLSSRGGIYGYTF.

The V and J genes are TRBV28 and TRBJ1-6; 7 bases map to TRBD1. Germline V CDR1 and CDR2: MDHEN, SYDVKM. Trimming cost V 6 bases and J 7 bases; bases outside gene matches: 6. The CDR3 totals 14 residues. The CDR3 protein is CASRYDRANSPLHF. The CDR3 DNA sequence: TGTGCCAGCAGGTATGACAGGGCCAATTCACCCCTCCACTTT.

The gene calls are TRBV19 and TRBJ2-1, with 12 bases that match TRBD2. Germline V lookup: CDR1 LNHDA, CDR2 SQIVND (reference sequence). The CDR3 is made up of 17 amino acids. The trim removed 7 bases at V and 1 base at J, leaving 8 bases unmatched. The CDR3 loop is CASTRPSGRGSYNEQFF. The CDR3 nucleotides read TGTGCCAGTACCCGACCTAGCGGGAGGGGTTCCTACAATGAGCAGTTCTTC. The complete variable domain, with remaining parts taken from reference TRBV19 and TRBJ2-1, reads DGGITQSPKYLFRKEGQNVTLSCEQNLNHDAMYWYRQDPGQGLRLIYYSQIVNDFQKGDIAEGYSVSREKKESFPLTVTSAQKNPTAFYLCASTRPSGRGSYNEQFFGPGTRLTVL.

This chain links TRBV5-6 with TRBJ1-4, with 7 bases that match TRBD1. This CDR3 has 17 residues. The V segment lost 3 bases and the J segment 0 bases; nucleotides outside the gene matches: 8. Germline CDR1 reads SGHDT; CDR2 reads YYEEEE. The CDR3 loop is CASSWRDSFATNEKLFF. The CDR3 DNA reads as TGTGCCAGCAGCTGGAGGGACAGTTTCGCAACTAATGAAAAACTGTTTTTT.

This clone was seen a single time. V and J are TRBV7-8 and TRBJ2-7; D gene uncertain. Germline CDR1 SGHVS, CDR2 FQNEAQ. This CDR3 is 15 amino acids long. V gave up 1 base and J gave up 2 bases, with 12 bases separating them. CDR3 amino acids: CASSLGGATTYEQYF. CDR3 DNA sequence: TGTGCCAGCAGCTTAGGAGGAGCAACGACCTACGAGCAGTACTTC.

The rearrangement joins TRBV6-6 to TRBJ1-4; maybe TRBD1 (5 bases). From germline, CDR1 is MNHNY and CDR2 SVGAGI (reference sequence). Trimming took off 6 bases at V and 3 bases at J, with 14 bases between the two ends. The CDR3 contains 15 residues. For the CDR3, the DNA is TGTGCCAGCAGAGGATCGGACACCGCTAATGAAAAACTGTTTTTT. Its translation: CASRGSDTANEKLFF.

V and J are TRBV7-3 and TRBJ2-1; 13 positions match TRBD2. Germline lookup yields CDR1 SGHTA and CDR2 FQGTGA. The CDR3 has 15 residues. V gave up 4 bases and J gave up 9 bases; unmatched junction bases: 6. CDR3 sequence: CASSSGLAGAIEQFF. The CDR3 DNA is TGTGCCAGCAGCTCTGGACTAGCGGGAGCCATTGAGCAGTTCTTC.

The chain employs TRBV7-2 and TRBJ2-1, with TRBD2 matching over 11 bases. Germline CDR1 is SGHTA and CDR2 is FQGNSA. The CDR3 contains 17 residues. Germline trimming cut 1 base from V and 8 bases from J; bases unmatched to any gene: 10. In DNA, the CDR3 is TGTGCCAGCAGCTTAGGGTTAGCGGGAGGGATCATCTATGAGCAGTTCTTC. Its protein is CASSLGLAGGIIYEQFF.

The V gene is TRBV12-5, the J gene TRBJ1-5, with TRBD1 matching over 7 bases. V dropped 3 bases and J dropped 1; count of bases not matched to a gene: 6. CDR1 and CDR2 (germline): LGHNT, FRNRAP. The CDR3 is 16 amino acids. The CDR3 region is CASGLVTGQSNQPQHF. DNA for the CDR3: TGTGCTAGTGGTTTAGTTACGGGACAGAGCAATCAGCCCCAGCATTTT.

DNA of the CDR3: TGTGCCAGCAGTATAGCAGGGGGCTCTGGAAACACCATATATTTT. It yields the protein CASSIAGGSGNTIYF. This rearrangement joins TRBV7-2 to TRBJ1-3, with 7 bases aligning to TRBD1. V lost 6 bases to trimming and J lost 0 bases; unmatched junction nucleotides: 5. Germline CDR1 SGHTA, CDR2 FQGNSA. This CDR3 contains 15 residues. The whole variable domain, filled in from reference TRBV7-2 and TRBJ1-3, reads GAGVSQSPSNKVTEKGKDVELRCDPISGHTALYWYRQSLGQGLEFLIYFQGNSAPDKSGLPSDRFSAERTGGSVSTLTIQRTQQEDSAVYLCASSIAGGSGNTIYFGEGSWLTVV.

The chain recombines TRBV19 with TRBJ1-3; TRBD1 matches at 7 bases. Germline V gene sequence: CDR1 LNHDA, CDR2 SQIVND (reference sequence). Unmatched junction bases numbered 2, after V lost 5 bases and J lost 1 base. There are 14 residues in the CDR3. Written as DNA, the CDR3 is TGTGCCAGTAGTCCGACAGGGTCTGGAAACACCATATATTTT. The encoded protein is CASSPTGSGNTIYF. Full variable domain (remainder filled in from reference TRBV19 and TRBJ1-3): DGGITQSPKYLFRKEGQNVTLSCEQNLNHDAMYWYRQDPGQGLRLIYYSQIVNDFQKGDIAEGYSVSREKKESFPLTVTSAQKNPTAFYLCASSPTGSGNTIYFGEGSWLTVV.

This clone was observed a single time. The chain recombines TRBV4-2 with TRBJ1-6; 7 positions agree with TRBD1. The CDR3 extends over 14 amino acids. Per the germline V gene, CDR1 is LGHNA and CDR2 is YNFKEQ. V lost 4 bases, J lost 10 bases, and 7 bases stayed unmatched. CDR3 amino acids: CASSLKQGQSPLHF. The CDR3 coding sequence is TGTGCCAGCAGCCTCAAACAGGGGCAATCACCCCTCCACTTT.

The V call is TRBV19, the J call TRBJ2-7; 8 bases are shared with TRBD2. The CDR3 consists of 15 residues. The ends lost 7 bases at V and 2 bases at J; junction bases unmatched: 10. Germline assignment: CDR1 LNHDA and CDR2 SQIVND (reference sequence). The CDR3 spells CASILGRDTPYEQYF. The CDR3 DNA reads as TGTGCCAGTATTCTCGGGAGGGATACCCCCTACGAGCAGTACTTC. Together with reference TRBV19 and TRBJ2-7, the CDR3 gives the full variable domain: DGGITQSPKYLFRKEGQNVTLSCEQNLNHDAMYWYRQDPGQGLRLIYYSQIVNDFQKGDIAEGYSVSREKKESFPLTVTSAQKNPTAFYLCASILGRDTPYEQYFGPGTRLTVT.

This rearrangement joins TRBV18 to TRBJ2-7; TRBD1 aligns across 7 bases. Unmatched junction bases numbered 8, after V lost 1 base and J lost 5 bases. Germline V gives CDR1 KGHSH, CDR2 LQKENI. The CDR3 is 15 amino acids. CDR3 nucleotides: TGTGCCAGCTCACCACAAGGGGGCGGTCTTAACGAGCAGTACTTC. It yields the protein CASSPQGGGLNEQYF.

This clone has only a few counts. The chain uses TRBV19 and TRBJ1-1, with 10 bases lining up with TRBD1. Per the germline V gene, CDR1 is LNHDA and CDR2 is SQIVND (reference sequence). The CDR3 is made up of 15 amino acids. Trimming took 6 bases from V and 4 from J; bases not matched to a gene: 8. The CDR3 DNA is TGTGCCAGTAGCTTAGACAGGGGGCGCAGCACTGAAGCTTTCTTT. Translated, it gives CASSLDRGRSTEAFF.

CDR3 bases: TGTGCCAGCAGCTTCGGACGGAGGGGTTATGGCTACACCTTC. This encodes CASSFGRRGYGYTF. This chain uses TRBV7-9 with TRBJ1-2, with D tentatively TRBD1 (5 bases). This CDR3 has 14 amino acids. V dropped 3 bases and J dropped 5 bases, with 13 bases sitting between them. Germline values: CDR1 SEHNR, CDR2 FQNEAQ (reference sequence).

This chain uses TRBV6-5 with TRBJ2-7; D perhaps matches TRBD2 (5 bases). The CDR3 consists of 15 residues. Deletions cut 6 bases from V and 12 bases from J, with 27 bases between. Looked up from germline, CDR1 is MNHEY and CDR2 is SVGAGI. CDR3: CASRRESVTSGGWYF. CDR3 bases: TGTGCCAGCAGACGGGAAAGTGTAACGAGCGGTGGGTGGTACTTC.

This chain connects TRBV7-8 to TRBJ2-1, with TRBD2 matching over 8 bases. Germline CDR1 reads SGHVS; CDR2 reads FQNEAQ. The CDR3 sequence is 16 residues long. Trimming took 1 base from V and 6 from J; bases not matched to a gene: 8. DNA of the CDR3: TGTGCCAGCAGCTTAGTGGGTAGCGGGGTTATCAATGAGCAGTTCTTC. Its protein product is CASSLVGSGVINEQFF.